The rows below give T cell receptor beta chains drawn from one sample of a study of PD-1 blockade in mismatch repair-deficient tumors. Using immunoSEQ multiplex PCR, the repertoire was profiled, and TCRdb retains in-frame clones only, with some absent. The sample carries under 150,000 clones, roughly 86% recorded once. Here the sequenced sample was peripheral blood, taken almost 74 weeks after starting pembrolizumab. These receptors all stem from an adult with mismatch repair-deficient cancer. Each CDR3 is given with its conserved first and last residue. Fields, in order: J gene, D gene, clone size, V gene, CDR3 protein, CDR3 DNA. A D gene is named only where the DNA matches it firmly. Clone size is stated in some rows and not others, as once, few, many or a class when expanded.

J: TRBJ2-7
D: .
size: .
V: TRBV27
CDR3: CASSLWGRETGSYEQYF
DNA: TGTGCCAGCAGTTTATGGGGGCGGGAAACGGGATCCTACGAGCAGTACTTC

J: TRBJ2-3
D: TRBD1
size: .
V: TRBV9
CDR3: CASSPGTAYTDTQYF
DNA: TGTGCCAGCAGCCCCGGGACAGCCTACACAGATACGCAGTATTTT

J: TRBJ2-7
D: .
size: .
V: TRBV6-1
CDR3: CASSILVGGGYEQYF
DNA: .

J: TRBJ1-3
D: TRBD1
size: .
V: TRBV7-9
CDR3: CASTPLTGTGNTIYF
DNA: TGTGCCAGCACCCCTTTGACAGGGACTGGAAACACCATATATTTT

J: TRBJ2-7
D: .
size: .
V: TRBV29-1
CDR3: CSVTGRSGTVREEQYF
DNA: TGCAGCGTCACGGGGCGATCCGGGACAGTCCGGGAGGAGCAGTACTTC

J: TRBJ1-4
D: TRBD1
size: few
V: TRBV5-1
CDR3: CASSLGTGGNEKLFF
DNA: TGCGCCAGCAGCTTGGGGACAGGGGGGAATGAAAAACTGTTTTTT

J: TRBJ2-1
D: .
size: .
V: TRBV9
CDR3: CASSVAPNEQFF
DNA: TGTGCCAGCAGCGTAGCCCCCAATGAGCAGTTCTTC

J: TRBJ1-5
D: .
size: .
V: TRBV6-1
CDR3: CASSPGGEPQHF
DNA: TGTGCCAGCAGCCCCGGCGGTGAGCCCCAGCATTTT

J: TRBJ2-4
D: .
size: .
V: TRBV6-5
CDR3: CASSYSDADIQYF
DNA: TGTGCCAGCAGTTACTCGGACGCGGACATTCAGTACTTC

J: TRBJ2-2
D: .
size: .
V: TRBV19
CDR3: CASGPGFAGELFF
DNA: TGTGCCAGTGGTCCGGGGTTTGCCGGGGAGCTGTTTTTT

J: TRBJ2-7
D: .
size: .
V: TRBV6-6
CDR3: CASSQHGTYEQYF
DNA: TGTGCCAGCAGTCAACATGGAACCTACGAGCAGTACTTC

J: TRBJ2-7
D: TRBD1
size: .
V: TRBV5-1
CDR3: CASSSSRQGGSYEQYF
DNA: TGCGCCAGCAGCTCCAGCCGACAGGGGGGTTCCTACGAGCAGTACTTC

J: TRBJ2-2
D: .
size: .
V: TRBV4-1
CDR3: CASSQIGTNTGELFF
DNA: TGCGCCAGCAGCCAAATAGGGACGAACACCGGGGAGCTGTTTTTT

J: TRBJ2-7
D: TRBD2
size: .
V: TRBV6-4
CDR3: CASSDSAGGVYEQYF
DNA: TGTGCCAGCAGTGACTCAGCGGGAGGAGTTTACGAGCAGTACTTC

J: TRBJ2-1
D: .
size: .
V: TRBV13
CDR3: CASSLALAYNEQFF
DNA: TGTGCCAGCAGCCTAGCCCTAGCCTACAATGAGCAGTTCTTC

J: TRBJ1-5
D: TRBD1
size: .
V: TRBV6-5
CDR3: CASSPFTGGNQPQHF
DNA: TGTGCCAGCAGTCCATTTACAGGGGGCAATCAGCCCCAGCATTTT

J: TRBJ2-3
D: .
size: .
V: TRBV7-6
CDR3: CASSSDPTDTQYF
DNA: TGTGCCAGCAGCTCGGACCCCACAGATACGCAGTATTTT

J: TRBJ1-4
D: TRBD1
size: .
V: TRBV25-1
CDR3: CASSEQGVANEKLFF
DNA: TGTGCCAGCAGTGAACAGGGGGTGGCTAATGAAAAACTGTTTTTT

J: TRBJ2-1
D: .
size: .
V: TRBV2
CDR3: CASSERYRNDEQFF
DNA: TGTGCCAGCAGTGAAAGATACAGGAACGATGAGCAGTTCTTC

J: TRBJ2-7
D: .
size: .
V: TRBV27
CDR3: CASSSYYEQYF
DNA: TGTGCCAGCAGTTCCTATTACGAGCAGTACTTC

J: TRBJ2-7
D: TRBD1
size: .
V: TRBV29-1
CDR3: CSGTGVGEQYF
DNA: TGCAGCGGGACAGGGGTGGGCGAGCAGTACTTC

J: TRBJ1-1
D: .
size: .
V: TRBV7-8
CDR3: CASSLLGTEAFF
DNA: TGTGCCAGCAGCTTACTGGGCACTGAAGCTTTCTTT

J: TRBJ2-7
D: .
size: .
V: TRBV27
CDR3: CASSLLVCEQYF
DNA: TGTGCCAGCAGTTTACTAGTATGCGAGCAGTACTTC

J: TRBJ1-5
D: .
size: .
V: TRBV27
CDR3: CASSGDHSQPQHF
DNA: TGTGCCAGCAGTGGGGACCATTCCCAGCCCCAGCATTTT

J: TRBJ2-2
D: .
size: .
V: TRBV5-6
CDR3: CASSLVTRQHGELFF
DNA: TGTGCCAGCAGCCTGGTTACACGACAGCACGGGGAGCTGTTTTTT

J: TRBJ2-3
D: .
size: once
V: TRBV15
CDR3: CATSSQEDTDTQYF
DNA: TGTGCCACCAGCAGTCAAGAGGACACAGATACGCAGTATTTT